This passage covers 22 T cell receptor beta chains from one sample sequenced in a study of blood T cell repertoires in COVID-19. Profiling relied on immunoSEQ multiplex PCR, and the TCRdb table lists in-frame clones only, not all of them. The sample has 98,000 or so clones; just under 85% are singletons. Input material: peripheral blood. These receptors all stem from a woman older than 75 with active or convalescent COVID-19.

This clone appeared once. This rearrangement joins TRBV6-6 to TRBJ2-1; the match to TRBD2 covers 7 bases. This CDR3 region has 14 residues. V lost 6 bases to trimming and J lost 5 bases; unmatched junction nucleotides: 7. The germline CDR1 and CDR2 sequences are MNHNY and SVGAGI (reference sequence). Here the CDR3 reads CASRSQRGNNEQFF. As DNA, the CDR3 is TGTGCCAGCAGATCCCAGCGGGGCAACAATGAGCAGTTCTTC.

This chain uses TRBV9 with TRBJ2-3; D not certain. Germline V lookup: CDR1 SGDLS, CDR2 YYNGEE. Trimming took off 0 bases at V and 0 bases at J, with 8 bases between the two ends. CDR3 length equals 15 residues. Here the CDR3 DNA reads TGTGCCAGCAGCGTAGATAGTTCTAGCACAGATACGCAGTATTTT. It is translated as CASSVDSSSTDTQYF. Full variable domain (remainder filled in from reference TRBV9 and TRBJ2-3): DSGVTQTPKHLITATGQRVTLRCSPRSGDLSVYWYQQSLDQGLQFLIQYYNGEERAKGNILERFSAQQFPDLHSELNLSSLELGDSALYFCASSVDSSSTDTQYFGPGTRLTVL.

The chain recombines TRBV24-1 with TRBJ1-2; 8 bases fit TRBD1. CDR1 and CDR2 from the germline V gene are KGHDR and SFDVKD. V shed 2 bases, J shed 8 bases, and the junction held 9 bases outside the gene matches. This CDR3 region has 15 residues. The CDR3 coding sequence is TGTGCCACCAGTGATTCAAACGACAGGGGTTGGGGCTACACCTTC. This gives the protein CATSDSNDRGWGYTF.

This chain links TRBV6-2 or TRBV6-3 with TRBJ2-1; D may be TRBD2 (6 bases). Deletions cut 4 bases from V and 6 bases from J, with 7 bases between. In germline, CDR1 is MNHEY, CDR2 SVGEGT. The CDR3 loop spans 12 amino acids. The CDR3 nucleotides read TGTGCCAGCAGTTTGACTAGCAATGAGCAGTTCTTC. Amino acid sequence: CASSLTSNEQFF.

This clone was found a few times. The CDR3 region is CAWSVTSLVSGNTIYF. As DNA, the CDR3 is TGTGCCTGGAGTGTAACCAGTCTAGTCTCTGGAAACACCATATATTTT. The V call is TRBV30, the J call TRBJ1-3, with D unresolved. The V gene lost 0 bases and the J gene lost 0 bases, with 12 bases spanning the gap. The CDR3 length is 16 residues. Germline CDR1 and CDR2: GTSNPN and SVGIG (reference sequence).

The V gene is TRBV29-1, the J gene TRBJ2-7; 9 bases line up with TRBD1. The length of the CDR3 is 13 residues. V trimming: 3 bases; J trimming: 3 bases; junction bases outside the gene matches: 3. Germline assignment: CDR1 SQVTM and CDR2 ANQGSEA. The CDR3: CSVEGQGNYEQYF. As DNA, the CDR3 is TGCAGCGTTGAGGGACAGGGTAACTACGAGCAGTACTTC.

The J gene is TRBJ1-4, the V gene TRBV9; D is unclear. The germline V and J ends were trimmed by 1 base and 8 bases, with 9 bases remaining between them. Germline V lookup: CDR1 SGDLS, CDR2 YYNGEE. This CDR3 is 13 amino acids long. The CDR3 spells CASSVSPEEKLFF. The CDR3 nucleotides read TGTGCCAGCAGCGTATCCCCGGAGGAAAAACTGTTTTTT.

This sequence joins TRBV28 and TRBJ1-2, with D tentatively TRBD1 (6 bases). Per germline, CDR1 MDHEN and CDR2 SYDVKM. Deletions cut 4 bases from V and 6 bases from J, with 15 bases between. The CDR3 covers 14 residues. The CDR3 coding sequence is TGTGCCAGCAGTTCTCAGGGGCTGGGAAATGGCTACACCTTC. Translated, it gives CASSSQGLGNGYTF.

The V gene is TRBV29-1, the J gene TRBJ1-2, with no clear D. The CDR3 runs to 12 residues. Germline loops: CDR1 SQVTM, CDR2 ANQGSEA. V lost 8 bases, J lost 3 bases, and 13 bases lay in between. The CDR3 bases are TGCAGCTTAAAGGACGGGGACTATGGCTACACCTTC. Translation gives CSLKDGDYGYTF. The complete variable domain, with remaining parts taken from reference TRBV29-1 and TRBJ1-2, reads SAVISQKPSRDICQRGTSLTIQCQVDSQVTMMFWYRQQPGQSLTLIATANQGSEATYESGFVIDKFPISRPNLTFSTLTVSNMSPEDSSIYLCSLKDGDYGYTFGSGTRLTVV.

In its sample, this clone was seen once. The chain recombines TRBV5-4 with TRBJ2-1; D ambiguous. The V end was cut by 0 bases, the J end by 0 bases, with 7 bases between. This CDR3 has 15 amino acids. Germline lookup yields CDR1 SGHNT and CDR2 YYREEE (reference sequence). The CDR3 sequence: CASSLDVLSYNEQFF. Here the CDR3 DNA reads TGTGCCAGCAGCTTGGATGTCCTCTCCTACAATGAGCAGTTCTTC.

The chain joins TRBV2 to TRBJ1-3; D is perhaps TRBD1 (5 bases). Trimming left V 3 bases short and J 4 bases short, with 13 bases between. The CDR3 covers 15 residues. Germline CDR1 SNHLY, CDR2 FYNNEI. The CDR3 reads CASSDGREAGNTIYF. The CDR3 DNA reads TGTGCCAGCAGTGACGGCAGGGAGGCAGGAAACACCATATATTTT.

Only one count was recorded for this clone. The rearrangement uses TRBV19 and TRBJ1-6, with D possibly matching TRBD1 (5 bases). The CDR3 length is 14 residues. The germline gives CDR1 LNHDA, CDR2 SQIVND (reference sequence). Trimming removed 5 bases from V and 7 bases from J, with 12 bases in between. Here the CDR3 DNA reads TGTGCCAGTAGTTCCAGGGTAGAGAATTCACCCCTCCACTTT. It encodes CASSSRVENSPLHF.

The genes are TRBV5-5 and TRBJ1-6; D gene ambiguous. The CDR3 contains 11 residues. Trimming cost V 7 bases and J 8 bases, with 7 bases left between them. Germline V gives CDR1 SGHKS, CDR2 YYEKEE (reference sequence). CDR3 in amino acids: CASSSDSPLHF. In nucleotides, the CDR3 is TGTGCCAGCTCTTCGGATTCACCCCTCCACTTT.

The V gene is TRBV18, the J gene TRBJ2-1; D might be TRBD1 (6 bases). CDR1 and CDR2 from the germline V gene are KGHSH and LQKENI. The CDR3 sequence is 15 residues long. The V gene lost 2 bases and the J gene lost 4 bases, with 12 bases spanning the gap. The CDR3 nucleotides read TGTGCCAGCTCACCATACAGGGAAGTATACAATGAGCAGTTCTTC. It specifies CASSPYREVYNEQFF.

J is TRBJ1-6 and V is TRBV28, with 7 nucleotides matching TRBD1. Germline V gene sequence: CDR1 MDHEN, CDR2 SYDVKM. J lost 10 bases, V lost 6 bases, and 18 bases had no gene match. The CDR3 spans 17 residues. CDR3 in amino acids: CASSNPAQTGASSPLHF. CDR3 in DNA: TGTGCCAGCAGCAATCCGGCCCAAACAGGGGCTAGCTCACCCCTCCACTTT. The complete variable domain, with remaining parts taken from reference TRBV28 and TRBJ1-6, reads DVKVTQSSRYLVKRTGEKVFLECVQDMDHENMFWYRQDPGLGLRLIYFSYDVKMKEKGDIPEGYSVSREKKERFSLILESASTNQTSMYLCASSNPAQTGASSPLHFGNGTRLTVT.

The rearrangement uses TRBV5-1 and TRBJ1-6, with D perhaps TRBD1 (6 bases). The CDR3 is 15 amino acids. In germline, CDR1 is SGHRS, CDR2 YFSETQ. Trimming cost V 1 base and J 5 bases, with 10 bases left between them. Here the CDR3 DNA reads TGCGCCAGCAGCTTGACAGGGCCTAATAATTCACCCCTCCACTTT. This translates into CASSLTGPNNSPLHF.

This clone came up once. The genes are TRBV5-1 and TRBJ2-5; D is possibly TRBD2 (6 bases). There are 14 residues in the CDR3. Germline V gene data show CDR1 as SGHRS and CDR2 as YFSETQ. The V gene lost 0 bases and the J gene lost 2 bases, with 8 bases spanning the gap. CDR3 DNA: TGCGCCAGCAGCTTGGGGACTACACAAGAGACCCAGTACTTC. This translates into CASSLGTTQETQYF.

This clone was detected only a few times. The genes are TRBV3-1 (or the pseudogene TRBV3-2) and TRBJ2-7; D is possibly TRBD2 (5 bases). In germline, CDR1 is LGHDT, CDR2 YNNKEL (reference sequence). V lost 4 bases, J lost 4 bases, and 14 bases lay in between. This CDR3 is built from 14 residues. CDR3 protein: CASSPPGSAYEQYF. CDR3 nucleotides: TGTGCCAGCAGCCCCCCTGGGAGTGCGTACGAGCAGTACTTC.

This chain uses TRBV3-1 (or the pseudogene TRBV3-2) with TRBJ1-5; 7 nucleotides align to TRBD1. The junction had 3 bases not matched to a gene; V was cut back by 5 bases and J by 5 bases. Per germline, CDR1 LGHDT and CDR2 YNNKEL (reference sequence). The CDR3 covers 13 residues. The CDR3 nucleotides are TGTGCCAGCAGCGTAGACAGGGATCAGCCCCAGCATTTT. Protein product: CASSVDRDQPQHF.

V usage is TRBV6-5 and J usage is TRBJ1-2, with TRBD1 matching 7 bases. Unmatched junction bases numbered 9, after V lost 5 bases and J lost 3 bases. CDR3 length: 15 residues. The germline V gene has CDR1 MNHEY and CDR2 SVGAGI. CDR3 DNA sequence: TGTGCCAGCAGTCTCGACGACAGGGTGGACTATGGCTACACCTTC. It yields the protein CASSLDDRVDYGYTF.

The chain has TRBV2 and TRBJ1-1, with D unclear. The CDR3 contains 15 residues. Per germline, CDR1 SNHLY and CDR2 FYNNEI. The V end was cut by 6 bases, the J end by 2 bases, with 16 bases between. CDR3 region: CASSSGRVTNTEAFF. The CDR3 coding sequence is TGTGCCAGCAGCTCCGGTCGGGTTACAAACACTGAAGCTTTCTTT.

The chain uses TRBV18 and TRBJ1-2, with D possibly being TRBD1 (6 bases). Germline CDR1 is KGHSH and CDR2 is LQKENI. The V end was cut by 3 bases, the J end by 4 bases, with 15 bases between. CDR3 size: 15 residues. The CDR3 loop is CASSPRKDSLYGYTF. As DNA, the CDR3 is TGTGCCAGCTCACCCCGTAAGGACAGCCTCTATGGCTACACCTTC.